These 21 T cell receptor beta chains were all obtained from the same sample, sequenced in a study of CD8 T cells in ankylosing spondylitis. Antigen specificity for these receptors is unknown. Findings and limits, study-wide: Blood of patients with ankylosing spondylitis appeared to be characterized by a TCR beta motif of several highly homologous variants.

TCRdb recomputed calls from the 5' RACE reads with MiXCR, one row per CDR3 protein. Of approximately 300,000 distinct CDR3 sequences detected, around 7.6% appear once; the ten largest clones hold more than 12%. Sequencing used blood, either unsorted or a sorted T cell fraction (not recorded which). The receptor source for this set is a male donor with ankylosing spondylitis.

Many counts were recorded for this clonotype. This chain's CDR3 is CASSSNSGEQFF. The CDR3, as DNA: TGTGCCAGCAGCTCCAATAGCGGGGAGCAGTTCTTC. The chain uses TRBV7-9 and TRBJ2-1; 7 nucleotides match TRBD2. This CDR3 is built from 12 residues. Germline CDR1 SEHNR, CDR2 FQNEAQ (reference sequence). V shed 4 bases, J shed 10 bases, and the junction held 4 bases outside the gene matches.

This clonotype has at least ten counts. The chain is built from TRBV5-1 and TRBJ2-3; 9 positions match TRBD1. This CDR3 contains 14 residues. With V trimmed by 4 bases and J by 3 bases, 3 bases remained unmatched. Germline loops: CDR1 SGHRS, CDR2 YFSETQ. The CDR3 here is CASSEQGATDTQYF. The CDR3 bases are TGCGCCAGCAGCGAACAGGGGGCAACAGATACGCAGTATTTT. The whole variable domain, filled in from reference TRBV5-1 and TRBJ2-3, reads KAGVTQTPRYLIKTRGQQVTLSCSPISGHRSVSWYQQTPGQGLQFLFEYFSETQRNKGNFPGRFSGRQFSNSRSEMNVSTLELGDSALYLCASSEQGATDTQYFGPGTRLTVL.

This clonotype was counted only a few times. The CDR3 loop is CASSSGRGRGADTQYF. In DNA form, the CDR3 reads TGTGCCAGCAGCTCGGGGAGGGGCAGGGGGGCAGATACGCAGTATTTT. The chain is built from TRBV7-2 and TRBJ2-3; D may correspond to TRBD1 or TRBD2 (7 bases each). V dropped 4 bases and J dropped 4 bases, with 18 bases sitting between them. This CDR3 has 16 residues. The germline CDR1 and CDR2 sequences are SGHTA and FQGNSA.

The chain combines TRBV28 with TRBJ1-2; 7 bases are a match to TRBD1. Looked up from germline, CDR1 is MDHEN and CDR2 is SYDVKM. This CDR3 spans 13 amino acids. The J segment lost 2 bases and the V segment lost 6 bases, leaving 3 bases of the junction unmatched. The CDR3 sequence is CASRLDRNYGYTF. The CDR3 region has the DNA TGTGCCAGCAGGTTGGACAGGAACTATGGCTACACCTTC.

To note about this clonotype: The CDR3 does not close with the conserved phenylalanine or tryptophan, likely indicating a read error. The chain links TRBV6-2 or TRBV6-3 to TRBJ1-2; 7 bases are a match to TRBD1. The CDR3 loop spans 15 amino acids. Trimming removed 4 bases from V and 4 bases from J; junction bases left unmatched: 9. CDR1 MNHEY and CDR2 SVGEGT come from the germline V gene. The chain's CDR3 is CASSSPRQGAYGYTY. CDR3 coding DNA: TGTGCCAGCAGTTCCCCGAGACAGGGCGCCTATGGCTACACCTAC.

This clonotype was seen ten or more times. The rearrangement links TRBV20-1 to TRBJ2-5; possibly TRBD2 for D (5 bases). The CDR3 runs 14 residues. Germline assignment: CDR1 DFQATT and CDR2 SNEGSKA (reference sequence). Trimming stripped 0 bases from V and 4 bases from J, with 12 bases between. This CDR3 is CSARESSLVETQYF. CDR3 in DNA: TGCAGTGCTAGAGAGTCTAGCCTGGTAGAGACCCAGTACTTC.

This clonotype was recorded a few times. This chain uses TRBV20-1 with TRBJ2-2; 9 nucleotides align to TRBD1. Unmatched junction bases numbered 1, after V lost 5 bases and J lost 6 bases. CDR3 length: 12 residues. Per the germline V gene, CDR1 is DFQATT and CDR2 is SNEGSKA (reference sequence). CDR3 amino acids: CSARTGAGELFF. In nucleotides, the CDR3 is TGCAGTGCTCGGACAGGGGCCGGGGAGCTGTTTTTT.

This clonotype was seen a few times. V and J are TRBV4-3 and TRBJ2-2, with 11 positions matching TRBD2. This CDR3 is built from 19 residues. Per germline, CDR1 LGHNA and CDR2 YSLEER. The V segment lost 1 base and the J segment 7 bases; nucleotides outside the gene matches: 14. The DNA of the CDR3 is TGCGCCAGCAGCCAAGGGTTGTCCGGCCTAGCGGGAGGCTACGGGGAGCTGTTTTTT. It yields the protein CASSQGLSGLAGGYGELFF.

This clonotype was found a few times. The chain couples TRBV11-2 to TRBJ2-7; 10 bases are shared with TRBD1. J gave up 7 bases and V 3 bases, and 9 bases lay outside the gene matches. The CDR3 runs to 15 residues. Looked up from germline, CDR1 is SGHAT and CDR2 is FQNNGV. CDR3 bases: TGTGCCAGCAGCTTCGGGACAGGGGCTTCATGGGAGCAGTACTTC. Its protein product is CASSFGTGASWEQYF.

The chain links TRBV20-1 to TRBJ2-1; D unresolved. Germline CDR1 and CDR2: DFQATT and SNEGSKA (reference sequence). V lost 5 bases, J lost 0 bases, and 11 bases lay in between. There are 14 residues in the CDR3. As DNA, the CDR3 is TGCAGTGCTTCGGAATTTAGCTCCTACAATGAGCAGTTCTTC. It codes for CSASEFSSYNEQFF.

Only a few counts were recorded for this clonotype. The genes are TRBV6-5 and TRBJ2-3; no clear D gene. CDR3 length: 14 residues. Trimming removed 4 bases at V and 1 base at J, with 9 bases between. Germline V gives CDR1 MNHEY, CDR2 SVGAGI. CDR3 nucleotide sequence: TGTGCCAGCAGTTCGCCCAGGCGCACAGATACGCAGTATTTT. The encoded protein is CASSSPRRTDTQYF.

The J gene is TRBJ2-1, the V gene TRBV7-2, with 7 bases identical to TRBD2. Per the germline V gene, CDR1 is SGHTA and CDR2 is FQGNSA. The CDR3 runs to 15 residues. Trimming at V came to 0 bases and at J to 9 bases, leaving 8 bases not matched to a gene. DNA of the CDR3: TGTGCCAGCAGCTTAGCGCAGGTACTAGCGCGTGAGCAGTTCTTC. Protein: CASSLAQVLAREQFF.

This clonotype was observed a few times. V usage is TRBV7-2 and J usage is TRBJ2-3; 7 bases map to TRBD1. This CDR3 region has 12 residues. Germline CDR1 is SGHTA and CDR2 is FQGNSA. V gave up 5 bases and J gave up 9 bases; unmatched junction bases: 5. The CDR3 DNA sequence: TGTGCCAGCAGCCTCGAGACAGGGACGCAGTATTTT. It specifies CASSLETGTQYF.

This clonotype turned up a few times. The chain combines TRBV27 with TRBJ1-4; maybe TRBD1 (6 bases). Trimming took off 5 bases at V and 6 bases at J, with 19 bases between the two ends. From germline, CDR1 is MNHEY and CDR2 SMNVEV (reference sequence). The CDR3 runs 16 residues. CDR3 sequence reads: CASSVRTPEGDEKLFF. The DNA of the CDR3 is TGTGCCAGCAGTGTTCGAACACCCGAGGGGGATGAAAAACTGTTTTTT.

The genes are TRBV5-1 and TRBJ1-1, with D possibly TRBD1 on 6 matching bases. V lost 0 bases, J lost 6 bases, and 9 bases lay in between. CDR1 SGHRS and CDR2 YFSETQ come from the germline V gene. The CDR3 sequence is 13 residues long. The CDR3 loop reads CASSLAGGSEAFF. For the CDR3, the DNA is TGCGCCAGCAGCTTGGCCGGGGGCTCTGAAGCTTTCTTT.

The chain uses TRBV29-1 and TRBJ2-7, with TRBD1 as a possible D gene (6 bases). The V gene's germline CDR1 is SQVTM and CDR2 ANQGSEA. This CDR3 is built from 15 residues. Trimming stripped 0 bases from V and 2 bases from J, with 14 bases between. The CDR3 loop reads CSVEDRQGNPYEQYF. The DNA of the CDR3 is TGCAGCGTTGAAGATAGGCAGGGGAACCCCTACGAGCAGTACTTC.

This clonotype was found many times. The V call is TRBV4-2, the J call TRBJ1-5, with 9 bases matching TRBD1. V lost 1 base to trimming and J lost 5 bases; unmatched junction nucleotides: 3. The germline gives CDR1 LGHNA, CDR2 YNFKEQ. The CDR3 totals 15 residues. CDR3 amino acids: CASSQGGTGYQPQHF. CDR3 DNA sequence: TGTGCCAGCAGCCAAGGAGGGACAGGGTATCAGCCCCAGCATTTT.

This chain connects TRBV6-5 to TRBJ2-7; 11 nucleotides line up with TRBD2. The CDR3 contains 16 residues. CDR1 MNHEY and CDR2 SVGAGI come from the germline V gene. The V and J ends lost 2 bases and 3 bases, in that order; junction bases with no gene match: 6. CDR3 coding DNA: TGTGCCAGCAGTTACCTACTAGCGGGAGAGGGCTACGAGCAGTACTTC. Translated, it gives CASSYLLAGEGYEQYF.

The chain is built from TRBV5-1 and TRBJ2-4; perhaps TRBD1 as D (5 bases). The CDR3 is made up of 15 amino acids. V was cut by 0 bases and J by 7 bases, with 14 bases left in between. Germline-derived CDR1 and CDR2 are SGHRS and YFSETQ. CDR3 bases: TGCGCCAGCAGCTTGGGACAGCGTTCTGGGAACATTCAGTACTTC. It specifies CASSLGQRSGNIQYF. The entire variable domain, with the rest obtained from reference TRBV5-1 and TRBJ2-4, is as follows: KAGVTQTPRYLIKTRGQQVTLSCSPISGHRSVSWYQQTPGQGLQFLFEYFSETQRNKGNFPGRFSGRQFSNSRSEMNVSTLELGDSALYLCASSLGQRSGNIQYFGAGTRLSVL.

The sample holds a few counts of this clonotype. The V call is TRBV6-5, the J call TRBJ1-3; tentatively, D is TRBD1 (6 bases). Germline CDR1 reads MNHEY; CDR2 reads SVGAGI. CDR3 length: 15 residues. Trimming pared 2 bases from V and 3 bases from J, leaving 11 bases between. The CDR3: CASSYNRVVGNTIYF. The CDR3 region has the DNA TGTGCCAGCAGTTACAACAGGGTTGTTGGAAACACCATATATTTT.

The rearrangement links TRBV5-1 to TRBJ1-1; D is uncertain. The CDR3 spans 14 residues. CDR1 is SGHRS and CDR2 is YFSETQ in the germline V gene. The V gene lost 0 bases and the J gene lost 1 base, with 7 bases spanning the gap. This chain's CDR3 is CASSLELGNTEAFF. The CDR3 DNA reads as TGCGCCAGCAGCTTGGAGCTAGGGAACACTGAAGCTTTCTTT.